These 20 T cell receptor beta chains were all obtained from the same sample, sequenced in a study of blood T cells in healthy people across ages. A sample-barcoded 5' primer and a J-beta primer mix were used in a second PCR of roughly 7 to 11 cycles. One entry per CDR3 protein results from TCRdb running MiXCR on the 5' RACE reads. The sample includes 550,000 to 700,000 distinct CDR3 sequences, 27% of them seen just once. What was sequenced was blood. Every receptor here comes from a woman aged 70-85 years in good health.

The V gene is TRBV7-9, the J gene TRBJ1-2; TRBD1 matches at 8 bases. The CDR3 length is 14 residues. V was clipped by 6 bases and J by 5 bases; unmatched bases: 8. Germline V gene sequence: CDR1 SEHNR, CDR2 FQNEAQ (reference sequence). CDR3 amino acids: CASRPEDRDYGYTF. In DNA form, the CDR3 reads TGTGCCAGCAGACCCGAGGACAGGGATTATGGCTACACCTTC.

The chain links TRBV6-6 to TRBJ1-6; 8 nucleotides align to TRBD1. Germline V CDR1 and CDR2: MNHNY, SVGAGI (reference sequence). This CDR3 region has 15 residues. Trimming took 4 bases from V and 10 from J; bases not matched to a gene: 9. CDR3 amino acids: CASSSTGAGESPLHF. The CDR3 DNA reads as TGTGCCAGCAGTTCGACAGGGGCTGGAGAATCACCCCTCCACTTT.

This chain uses TRBV15 with TRBJ1-3, with D possibly TRBD1 on 6 matching bases. The CDR3 extends over 15 amino acids. Germline V gene lookup returns CDR1 LNHNV and CDR2 YYDKDF (reference sequence). V lost 5 bases to trimming and J lost 0 bases, with 11 bases between them. CDR3 DNA sequence: TGTGCCACCAGCCTAGGGACATTCTCTGGAAACACCATATATTTT. It specifies CATSLGTFSGNTIYF.

This clonotype has just one count. The V call is TRBV5-1, the J call TRBJ2-5, with 7 bases matching TRBD1. Germline CDR1 is SGHRS and CDR2 is YFSETQ. This CDR3 contains 17 residues. With 8 bases clipped from V and 5 bases from J, the junction kept 21 bases outside the gene matches. Written as DNA, the CDR3 is TGCGCCAGTAGAGAAACCGGGACAGTTACCCCAGCGGAGACCCAGTACTTC. It is translated as CASRETGTVTPAETQYF.

This clonotype has just a few counts. This chain joins TRBV20-1 and TRBJ2-1; D gene ambiguous. The J call may be faulty, since TRBJ2-7 better matches the DNA end. Germline V gene lookup returns CDR1 DFQATT and CDR2 SNEGSKA (reference sequence). The CDR3 has 12 amino acids. The CDR3 bases are TGCAGTGCTAGAAAGGACGGCTGCGAGCAGTACTTC. Translated, it gives CSARKDGCEQYF.

This chain links TRBV7-6 with TRBJ1-3, with no clear D. Deletions cut 5 bases from V and 4 bases from J, with 15 bases between. Germline values: CDR1 SGHVS, CDR2 FNYEAQ. The CDR3 is 15 amino acids. CDR3 in DNA: TGTGCCAGCAGCGGTGAACCTGCGAGGGGAAACACCATATATTTT. It codes for CASSGEPARGNTIYF.

This clonotype showed up many times. The chain combines TRBV20-1 with TRBJ1-2; TRBD1 matches 9 bases. V shed 4 bases and J 4 bases; nucleotides not matched to a gene: 7. The germline V gene has CDR1 DFQATT and CDR2 SNEGSKA (reference sequence). CDR3 size: 14 residues. The CDR3 is CSANRGPSAYGYTF. The CDR3 DNA reads TGCAGTGCTAACAGGGGGCCCTCGGCCTATGGCTACACCTTC.

This clonotype was seen only a few times. The chain combines TRBV12-3 or TRBV12-4 with TRBJ2-1; 10 bases agree with TRBD1. The V gene end was trimmed by 5 bases and the J gene end by 6 bases; junction bases not matched to a gene: 4. The CDR3 sequence is 14 residues long. CDR3 DNA sequence: TGTGCCAGCAGTAGCCGGACAGGGGGCAATGAGCAGTTCTTC. Amino acids: CASSSRTGGNEQFF.

V and J are TRBV20-1 and TRBJ1-1, with a possible D match to TRBD1 (6 bases). The germline V and J ends were trimmed by 0 bases and 1 base, with 9 bases remaining between them. This CDR3 has 14 residues. Germline CDR1 reads DFQATT; CDR2 reads SNEGSKA (reference sequence). The CDR3, as DNA: TGCAGTGCTAGAGAATTGACAGGGAACACTGAAGCTTTCTTT. Translated: CSARELTGNTEAFF.

CDR3 protein: CASSRSSETQYF. The CDR3 DNA sequence: TGTGCCAGCAGCCGATCTTCTGAGACCCAGTACTTC. The V call is TRBV7-2, the J call TRBJ2-5; the D is unclear. Germline V gives CDR1 SGHTA, CDR2 FQGNSA. The CDR3 loop spans 12 amino acids. V was shortened by 5 bases and J by 5 bases, with 9 bases between the two germline ends. Drawing the rest from reference TRBV7-2 and TRBJ2-5, the complete variable domain is GAGVSQSPSNKVTEKGKDVELRCDPISGHTALYWYRQSLGQGLEFLIYFQGNSAPDKSGLPSDRFSAERTGGSVSTLTIQRTQQEDSAVYLCASSRSSETQYFGPGTRLLVL.

The genes are TRBV10-3 and TRBJ1-4; TRBD1 agrees at 8 bases. This CDR3 region has 17 residues. Germline assignment: CDR1 ENHRY and CDR2 SYGVKD. Trimming removed 1 base from V and 3 bases from J; junction bases left unmatched: 7. The CDR3 region is CAISELPGQGPNEKLFF. For the CDR3, the DNA is TGTGCCATCAGTGAGTTACCCGGACAGGGACCTAATGAAAAACTGTTTTTT.

V is TRBV20-1 and J is TRBJ1-2, with a weak D call TRBD1 (5 bases). Germline CDR1 is DFQATT and CDR2 is SNEGSKA (reference sequence). V was clipped by 6 bases and J by 8 bases, with 19 bases between them. CDR3 length: 13 amino acids. This CDR3 reads CSAPKNQGTGYTF. CDR3 bases: TGCAGTGCCCCCAAAAACCAGGGAACCGGCTACACCTTC.

A few counts support this clonotype. The chain employs TRBV5-6 and TRBJ2-1; tentatively, D is TRBD2 (7 bases). This CDR3 has 18 amino acids. V was shortened by 4 bases and J by 0 bases, with 20 bases between the two germline ends. CDR1 and CDR2 (germline): SGHDT, YYEEEE. CDR3: CASSPNLWEGDSYNEQFF. The CDR3 region has the DNA TGTGCCAGCAGCCCGAATCTGTGGGAGGGGGACTCCTACAATGAGCAGTTCTTC.

This clonotype was found a few times. This sequence joins TRBV7-2 and TRBJ2-5, with TRBD1 as a possible D gene (5 bases). The V end lost 0 bases, the J end lost 7 bases, and 12 bases lay between the germline ends. The germline V gene encodes CDR1 SGHTA and CDR2 FQGNSA. This CDR3 spans 14 amino acids. CDR3 residues: CASSLATVGVTQYF. CDR3 DNA sequence: TGTGCCAGCAGCTTAGCGACAGTTGGCGTGACCCAGTACTTC.

This clonotype was observed a handful of times. The chain joins TRBV6-2 or TRBV6-3 to TRBJ2-7; TRBD1 is a possible D gene (6 bases). V lost 5 bases and J 3 bases, leaving 14 bases between the germline ends. The germline V gene encodes CDR1 MNHEY and CDR2 SVGEGT. CDR3 size: 14 residues. The CDR3 protein is CASSPQGSHYEQYF. The CDR3 region has the DNA TGTGCCAGCAGTCCACAGGGATCCCACTACGAGCAGTACTTC.

The V and J genes are TRBV20-1 and TRBJ2-7, with 7 bases fitting TRBD1. The CDR3 is made up of 15 amino acids. Trimming took 0 bases from V and 1 from J; bases not matched to a gene: 6. Germline CDR1 and CDR2: DFQATT and SNEGSKA (reference sequence). This chain's CDR3 is CSARDETGNSYEQYF. The DNA for the CDR3 is TGCAGTGCTAGAGATGAGACAGGGAATTCCTACGAGCAGTACTTC.

This clonotype was seen at least ten times. V usage is TRBV9 and J usage is TRBJ2-3; 10 bases map to TRBD2. This CDR3 comprises 16 residues. Germline V gene data show CDR1 as SGDLS and CDR2 as YYNGEE. V lost 3 bases to trimming and J lost 3 bases; unmatched junction nucleotides: 7. The CDR3 protein is CASSAQVGLATDTQYF. CDR3 nucleotides: TGTGCCAGCAGCGCCCAAGTGGGACTAGCGACAGATACGCAGTATTTT.

The V gene is TRBV4-1, the J gene TRBJ2-5; either TRBD1 or TRBD2 may fit D (5 bases each). The J call may be faulty, since TRBJ2-7 better matches the DNA end. CDR1 is MGHRA, CDR2 YSYEKL, per germline. The CDR3 sequence is 14 residues long. The chain's CDR3 is CASSPLLGTNEQYF. Here the CDR3 DNA reads TGCGCCAGCAGCCCACTACTGGGGACCAACGAGCAGTACTTC.

This clonotype was seen more than once but under ten times. This chain connects TRBV6-2 or TRBV6-3 to TRBJ2-5; D is possibly TRBD1 (8 bases). Germline V CDR1 and CDR2: MNHEY, SVGEGT. The CDR3 covers 15 residues. Trimming left V 6 bases short and J 4 bases short, with 18 bases between. The CDR3 region is CASSRRTGRGETQYF. CDR3 in DNA: TGTGCCAGCAGCCGGAGGACAGGGAGGGGAGAGACCCAGTACTTC.

The chain has TRBV6-5 and TRBJ2-5; 11 bases match TRBD2. The length of the CDR3 is 15 residues. From germline, CDR1 is MNHEY and CDR2 SVGAGI. V lost 1 base and J lost 4; bases outside the gene matches: 2. The CDR3 region has the DNA TGTGCCAGCAGTTACTACGGGACTAGCGGAGAGACCCAGTACTTC. Amino acid sequence: CASSYYGTSGETQYF.